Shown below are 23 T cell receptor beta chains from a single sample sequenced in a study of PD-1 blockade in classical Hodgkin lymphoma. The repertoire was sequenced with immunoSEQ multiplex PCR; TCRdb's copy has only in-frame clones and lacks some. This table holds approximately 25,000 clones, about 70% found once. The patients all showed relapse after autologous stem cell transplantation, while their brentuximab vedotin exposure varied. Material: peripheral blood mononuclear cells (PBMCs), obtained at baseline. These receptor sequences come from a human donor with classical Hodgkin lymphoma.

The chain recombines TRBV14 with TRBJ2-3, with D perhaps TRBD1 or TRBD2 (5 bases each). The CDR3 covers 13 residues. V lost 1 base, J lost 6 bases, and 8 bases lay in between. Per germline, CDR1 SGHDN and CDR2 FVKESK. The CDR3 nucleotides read TGTGCCAGCAGCCAAGTCTGGGGGGATACGCAGTATTTT. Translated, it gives CASSQVWGDTQYF.

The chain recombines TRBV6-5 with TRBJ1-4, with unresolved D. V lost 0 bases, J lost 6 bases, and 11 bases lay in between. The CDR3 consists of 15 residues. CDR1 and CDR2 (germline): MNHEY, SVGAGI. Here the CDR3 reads CASSYSPSWDEKLFF. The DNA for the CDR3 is TGTGCCAGCAGTTACTCCCCCAGTTGGGATGAAAAACTGTTTTTT.

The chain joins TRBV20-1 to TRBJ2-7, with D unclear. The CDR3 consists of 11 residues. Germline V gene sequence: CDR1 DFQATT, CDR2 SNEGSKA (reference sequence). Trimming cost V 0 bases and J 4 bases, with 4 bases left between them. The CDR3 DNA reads TGCAGTGCTAGAGATGGGTACGAGCAGTACTTC. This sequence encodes CSARDGYEQYF.

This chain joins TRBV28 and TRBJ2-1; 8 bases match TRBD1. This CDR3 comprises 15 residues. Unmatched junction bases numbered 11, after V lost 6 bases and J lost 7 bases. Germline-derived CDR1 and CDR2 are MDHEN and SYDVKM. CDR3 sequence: CASSSGQGGRNEQFF. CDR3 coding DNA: TGTGCCAGCAGCTCTGGACAGGGTGGTAGGAATGAGCAGTTCTTC.

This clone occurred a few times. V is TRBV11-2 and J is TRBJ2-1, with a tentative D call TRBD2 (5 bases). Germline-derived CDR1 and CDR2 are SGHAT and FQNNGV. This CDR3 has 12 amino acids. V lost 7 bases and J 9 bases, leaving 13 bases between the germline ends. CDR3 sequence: CASTMRAGEQFF. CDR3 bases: TGTGCCAGCACCATGAGGGCCGGTGAGCAGTTCTTC.

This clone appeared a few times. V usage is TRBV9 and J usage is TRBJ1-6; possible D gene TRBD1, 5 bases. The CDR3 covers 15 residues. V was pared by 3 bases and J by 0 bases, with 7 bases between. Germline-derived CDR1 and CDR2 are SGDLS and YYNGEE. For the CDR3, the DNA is TGTGCCAGCAGCGGTGACAGCTCCTATAATTCACCCCTCCACTTT. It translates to CASSGDSSYNSPLHF.

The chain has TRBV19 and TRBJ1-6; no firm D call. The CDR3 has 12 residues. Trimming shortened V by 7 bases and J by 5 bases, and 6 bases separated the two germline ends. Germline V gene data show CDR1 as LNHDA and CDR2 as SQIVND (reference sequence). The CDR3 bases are TGTGCCAGTATCCGGAATAATTCACCCCTCCACTTT. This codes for CASIRNNSPLHF.

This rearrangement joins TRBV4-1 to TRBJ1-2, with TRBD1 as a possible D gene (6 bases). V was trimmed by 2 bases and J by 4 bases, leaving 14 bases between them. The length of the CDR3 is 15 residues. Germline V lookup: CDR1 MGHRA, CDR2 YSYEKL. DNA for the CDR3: TGCGCCAGCAGCCAACCTACAGGGTTTGCCTATGGCTACACCTTC. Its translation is CASSQPTGFAYGYTF.

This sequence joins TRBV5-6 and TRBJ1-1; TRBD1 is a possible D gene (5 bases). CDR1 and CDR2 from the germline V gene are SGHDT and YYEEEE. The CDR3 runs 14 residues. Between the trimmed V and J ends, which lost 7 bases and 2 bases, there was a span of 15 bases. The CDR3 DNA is TGTGCCAGCTGTTTTGGGGGAAGAAACACTGAAGCTTTCTTT. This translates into CASCFGGRNTEAFF.

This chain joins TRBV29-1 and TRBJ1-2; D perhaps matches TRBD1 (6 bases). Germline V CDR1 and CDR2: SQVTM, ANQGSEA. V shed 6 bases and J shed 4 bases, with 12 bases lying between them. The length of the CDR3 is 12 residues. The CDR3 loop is CSVGGGGYGYTF. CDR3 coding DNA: TGCAGCGTAGGAGGAGGGGGCTATGGCTACACCTTC.

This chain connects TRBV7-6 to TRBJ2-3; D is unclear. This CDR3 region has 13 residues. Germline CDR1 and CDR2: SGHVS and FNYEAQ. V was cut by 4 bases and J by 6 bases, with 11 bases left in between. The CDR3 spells CASSSYTADTQYF. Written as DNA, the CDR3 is TGTGCCAGCAGCTCCTACACGGCGGATACGCAGTATTTT.

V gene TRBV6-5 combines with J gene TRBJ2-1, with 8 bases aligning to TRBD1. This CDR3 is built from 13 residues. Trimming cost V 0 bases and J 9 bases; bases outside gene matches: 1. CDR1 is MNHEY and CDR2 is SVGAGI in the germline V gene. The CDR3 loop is CASSYSGQAEQFF. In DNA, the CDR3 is TGTGCCAGCAGTTACTCGGGACAGGCTGAGCAGTTCTTC.

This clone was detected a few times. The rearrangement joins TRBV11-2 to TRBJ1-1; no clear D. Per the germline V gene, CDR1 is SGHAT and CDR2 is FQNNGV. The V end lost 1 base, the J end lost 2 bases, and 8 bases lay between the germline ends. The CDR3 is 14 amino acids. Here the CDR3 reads CASSLVTINTEAFF. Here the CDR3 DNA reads TGTGCCAGCAGCTTAGTGACCATTAACACTGAAGCTTTCTTT. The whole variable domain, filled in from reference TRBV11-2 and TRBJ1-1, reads EAGVAQSPRYKIIEKRQSVAFWCNPISGHATLYWYQQILGQGPKLLIQFQNNGVVDDSQLPKDRFSAERLKGVDSTLKIQPAKLEDSAVYLCASSLVTINTEAFFGQGTRLTVV.

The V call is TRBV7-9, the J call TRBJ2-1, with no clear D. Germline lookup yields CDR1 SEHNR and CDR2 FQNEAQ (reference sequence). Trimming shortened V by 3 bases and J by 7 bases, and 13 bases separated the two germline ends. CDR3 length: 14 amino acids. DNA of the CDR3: TGTGCCAGCAGCTTCGTAGGGCAGGTGAATGAGCAGTTCTTC. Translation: CASSFVGQVNEQFF.

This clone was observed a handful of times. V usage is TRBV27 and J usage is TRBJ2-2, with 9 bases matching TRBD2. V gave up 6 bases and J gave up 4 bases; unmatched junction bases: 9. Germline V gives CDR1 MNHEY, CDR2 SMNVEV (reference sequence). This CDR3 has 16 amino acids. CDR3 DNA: TGTGCCAGCAGCACCAGCGGGGGGCCGGGCACCGGGGAGCTGTTTTTT. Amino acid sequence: CASSTSGGPGTGELFF.

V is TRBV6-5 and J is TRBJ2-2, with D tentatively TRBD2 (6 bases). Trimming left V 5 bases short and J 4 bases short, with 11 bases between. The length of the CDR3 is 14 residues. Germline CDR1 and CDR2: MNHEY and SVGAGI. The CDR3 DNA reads TGTGCCAGCAGTGGGGGGACTTTCACCGGGGAGCTGTTTTTT. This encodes CASSGGTFTGELFF.

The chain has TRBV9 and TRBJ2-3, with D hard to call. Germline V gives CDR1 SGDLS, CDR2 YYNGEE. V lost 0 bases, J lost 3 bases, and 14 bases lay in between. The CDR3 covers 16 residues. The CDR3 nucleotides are TGTGCCAGCAGCGTAGATAGCCGACTGATGACAGATACGCAGTATTTT. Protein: CASSVDSRLMTDTQYF.

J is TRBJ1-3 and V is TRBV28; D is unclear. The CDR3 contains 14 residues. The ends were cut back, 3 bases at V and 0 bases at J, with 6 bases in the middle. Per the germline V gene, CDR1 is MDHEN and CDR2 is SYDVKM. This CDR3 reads CASSFSSSGNTIYF. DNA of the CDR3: TGTGCCAGCAGTTTCTCCAGCTCTGGAAACACCATATATTTT.

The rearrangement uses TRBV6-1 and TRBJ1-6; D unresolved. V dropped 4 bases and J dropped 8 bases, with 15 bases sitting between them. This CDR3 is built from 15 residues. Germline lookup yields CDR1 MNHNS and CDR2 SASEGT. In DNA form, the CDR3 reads TGTGCCAGCAGTGCCTTATCGGTCGGGGATTCACCCCTCCACTTT. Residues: CASSALSVGDSPLHF.

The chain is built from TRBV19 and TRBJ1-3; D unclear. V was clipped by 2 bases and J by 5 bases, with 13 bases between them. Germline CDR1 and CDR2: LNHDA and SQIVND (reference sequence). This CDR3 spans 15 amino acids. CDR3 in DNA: TGTGCCAGTAGTATATACGGTGGTAACAGAAACACCATATATTTT. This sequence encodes CASSIYGGNRNTIYF.

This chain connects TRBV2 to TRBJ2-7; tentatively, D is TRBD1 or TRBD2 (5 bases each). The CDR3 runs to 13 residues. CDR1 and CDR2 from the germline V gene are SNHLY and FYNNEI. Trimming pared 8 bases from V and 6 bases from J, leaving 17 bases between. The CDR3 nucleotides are TGTGCCAGCCACCTACCTGGGGGTGCCGAGCAGTACTTC. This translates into CASHLPGGAEQYF.

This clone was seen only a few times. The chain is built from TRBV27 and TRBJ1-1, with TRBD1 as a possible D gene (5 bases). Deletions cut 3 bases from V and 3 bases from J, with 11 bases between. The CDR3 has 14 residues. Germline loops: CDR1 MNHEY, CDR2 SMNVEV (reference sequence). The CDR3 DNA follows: TGTGCCAGCAGTTTTAGGGGCAGGGACACTGAAGCTTTCTTT. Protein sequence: CASSFRGRDTEAFF.

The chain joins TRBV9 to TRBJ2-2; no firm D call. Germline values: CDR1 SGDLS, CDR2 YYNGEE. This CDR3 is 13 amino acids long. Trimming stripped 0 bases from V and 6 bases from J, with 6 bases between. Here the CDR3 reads CASSVGTAGELFF. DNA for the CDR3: TGTGCCAGCAGCGTAGGAACAGCCGGGGAGCTGTTTTTT.